In its sample, the clone carrying this T cell receptor (beta chain) was seen a few times. No antigen is known for it. The data derive from a study of cytotoxic CD8 clonotypes in ibrutinib-treated CLL. The overall study: Outcomes included 25 or so partial and 2 complete responses; after median roughly six years, roughly 14 stayed remitted and 12 progressed.

With 5 bases clipped from V and 7 bases from J, the junction kept 8 bases outside the gene matches. The CDR3 runs to 15 residues. CDR1 and CDR2 from the germline V gene are SNHLY and FYNNEI. Sequenced by immunoSEQ multiplex PCR; TCRdb stores in-frame clones only, minus some. The sample holds 250,000 to 350,000 clones; more than 70% are singletons and the top ten take about 5.3%. Points from the study as a whole: On treatment, the uncommon public clonotypes contracted or remained stable.

Sequenced here: PBMCs, sampled at disease progression, from a patient treated with ibrutinib. The chain recombines TRBV2 with TRBJ2-3; the match to TRBD2 covers 11 bases. This TCR came from a human donor with chronic lymphocytic leukemia. This chain's CDR3 is CASSLPLAGGHTQYF. For the CDR3, the DNA is TGTGCCAGCAGTCTCCCCCTAGCGGGGGGACATACGCAGTATTTT.